This entry lists 25 T cell receptor beta chains sequenced from one sample in a study of immune cell composition in non-small cell lung cancer. Normal lung was taken at the farthest possible site, at least 3 cm from tumour. Here immunoSEQ multiplex PCR was the method, and the copy in TCRdb shows in-frame clones only, minus some. The table has roughly 8,700 clones, about 72% seen once; the top ten hold over 10%. Specimen: non-adjacent lung tissue. These receptor sequences come from a human donor with non-small cell lung cancer.

The rearrangement links TRBV6-5 to TRBJ2-1, with 9 bases aligning to TRBD2. The CDR3 is 15 amino acids. Germline values: CDR1 MNHEY, CDR2 SVGAGI. The V gene end was trimmed by 6 bases and the J gene end by 0 bases; junction bases not matched to a gene: 3. Here the CDR3 DNA reads TGTGCCAGCAGAGCGGGAGGAGGCTCCTACAATGAGCAGTTCTTC. It yields the protein CASRAGGGSYNEQFF.

The chain combines TRBV28 with TRBJ2-4; D might be TRBD1 or TRBD2, each matching 5 bases. The CDR3 sequence is 14 residues long. With 3 bases removed from V and 8 bases from J, the gap between germline ends came to 14 bases. Germline V lookup: CDR1 MDHEN, CDR2 SYDVKM. CDR3 sequence: CASSLGRTLYIQYF. The CDR3 nucleotides read TGTGCCAGCAGTTTGGGACGGACTTTGTACATTCAGTACTTC.

V usage is TRBV11-3 and J usage is TRBJ2-2, with TRBD1 matching over 11 bases. Germline V gene lookup returns CDR1 SGHNT and CDR2 YENEEA. V lost 8 bases, J lost 5 bases, and 4 bases stayed unmatched. CDR3 length: 14 amino acids. The CDR3 DNA follows: TGTGCCAGCGGCCGGGACAGGGGGACCGGGGAGCTGTTTTTT. As protein: CASGRDRGTGELFF.

This clone came up a few times. The chain combines TRBV13 with TRBJ2-7; the D gene is possibly TRBD1 (6 bases). Trimming took 5 bases from V and 3 from J, leaving 8 bases between them. CDR1 is PRHDT, CDR2 FYEKMQ, per germline (reference sequence). The length of the CDR3 is 12 residues. The chain's CDR3 is CASSATGYEQYF. The CDR3 nucleotides read TGTGCCAGCAGCGCGACAGGCTACGAGCAGTACTTC.

The rearrangement uses TRBV7-9 and TRBJ2-3, with D tentatively TRBD2 (5 bases). Trimming removed 0 bases from V and 2 bases from J, with 15 bases in between. The CDR3 runs to 17 residues. From germline, CDR1 is SEHNR and CDR2 FQNEAQ (reference sequence). CDR3 coding DNA: TGTGCCAGCAGCTTAGCGGACTCAAGTCCCTCCACAGATACGCAGTATTTT. It is translated as CASSLADSSPSTDTQYF.

The chain uses TRBV29-1 and TRBJ2-4; 8 bases are shared with TRBD1. The CDR3 runs to 14 residues. Per germline, CDR1 SQVTM and CDR2 ANQGSEA. Germline trimming cut 5 bases from V and 1 base from J; bases unmatched to any gene: 4. The CDR3: CSVRQGMAKNIQYF. Written as DNA, the CDR3 is TGCAGCGTTCGACAGGGGATGGCCAAAAACATTCAGTACTTC.

The chain links TRBV27 to TRBJ2-2, with 9 bases aligning to TRBD2. The trim removed 5 bases at V and 2 bases at J, leaving 6 bases unmatched. CDR3 length: 16 residues. Germline assignment: CDR1 MNHEY and CDR2 SMNVEV (reference sequence). The CDR3 is CASSRSGGRNTGELFF. CDR3 DNA sequence: TGTGCCAGCAGTCGTAGCGGGGGCCGAAACACCGGGGAGCTGTTTTTT.

The chain couples TRBV11-2 to TRBJ1-1, with TRBD1 identical over 9 bases. V lost 5 bases to trimming and J lost 8 bases; unmatched junction nucleotides: 6. Germline V gene lookup returns CDR1 SGHAT and CDR2 FQNNGV. The CDR3 contains 13 residues. The CDR3: CASSPDRGEEAFF. CDR3 nucleotide sequence: TGTGCCAGCAGCCCGGACAGGGGAGAGGAAGCTTTCTTT.

This clone occurred a few times. The J gene is TRBJ2-2, the V gene TRBV2; D ambiguous. Germline loops: CDR1 SNHLY, CDR2 FYNNEI. The V and J ends lost 8 bases and 0 bases respectively, with 10 bases between them. The CDR3 contains 14 residues. The CDR3 region has the DNA TGTGCCAGCGAAGGCCCCGCGAACACCGGGGAGCTGTTTTTT. Its translation is CASEGPANTGELFF.

The V call is TRBV7-9, the J call TRBJ2-7, with D maybe TRBD1 (6 bases). Trimming pared 5 bases from V and 5 bases from J, leaving 19 bases between. Germline V gene data show CDR1 as SEHNR and CDR2 as FQNEAQ (reference sequence). The CDR3 covers 15 residues. Here the CDR3 reads CASSPVLMGANEQYF. For the CDR3, the DNA is TGTGCCAGCAGCCCGGTGCTAATGGGGGCGAACGAGCAGTACTTC. The whole variable domain, remainder taken from reference TRBV7-9 and TRBJ2-7, is DTGVSQNPRHKITKRGQNVTFRCDPISEHNRLYWYRQTLGQGPEFLTYFQNEAQLEKSRLLSDRFSAERPKGSFSTLEIQRTEQGDSAMYLCASSPVLMGANEQYFGPGTRLTVT.

This clone turned up a few times. The chain carries TRBV5-1 and TRBJ2-5; 11 nucleotides match TRBD2. The length of the CDR3 is 16 residues. CDR1 is SGHRS and CDR2 is YFSETQ in the germline V gene. With 0 bases clipped from V and 2 bases from J, the junction kept 3 bases outside the gene matches. CDR3 bases: TGCGCCAGCAGCTTGGCGGGACTAGCGGTACAAGAGACCCAGTACTTC. Protein: CASSLAGLAVQETQYF.

The chain is built from TRBV30 and TRBJ1-1; TRBD1 matches at 7 bases. Germline-derived CDR1 and CDR2 are GTSNPN and SVGIG (reference sequence). The CDR3 is 16 residues long. Trimming took 2 bases from V and 0 from J; bases not matched to a gene: 9. In DNA, the CDR3 is TGTGCCTGGAGTCGCTGGGGGGACAGAATGAACACTGAAGCTTTCTTT. Encoded protein: CAWSRWGDRMNTEAFF.

This clone was picked up a small number of times. The chain recombines TRBV7-8 with TRBJ2-7; possibly TRBD2 for D (5 bases). Deletions cut 5 bases from V and 2 bases from J, with 13 bases between. The germline gives CDR1 SGHVS, CDR2 FQNEAQ. The CDR3 has 14 residues. The CDR3 nucleotides read TGTGCCAGCAGCCCGGCGAGGGCCACCTACGAGCAGTACTTC. It encodes CASSPARATYEQYF.

This chain uses TRBV27 with TRBJ2-1; D uncertain. V was cut by 1 base and J by 5 bases, with 6 bases left in between. CDR3 length: 13 residues. Germline V gene sequence: CDR1 MNHEY, CDR2 SMNVEV (reference sequence). CDR3 loop: CASSLLVDNEQFF. The CDR3 DNA reads as TGTGCCAGCAGTTTATTAGTCGACAATGAGCAGTTCTTC.

This rearrangement joins TRBV9 to TRBJ2-2; TRBD1 matches at 8 bases. In germline, CDR1 is SGDLS, CDR2 YYNGEE. This CDR3 is 15 amino acids long. After removal of 2 bases from V and 6 bases from J, the junction contained 6 bases not matched to a gene. CDR3 DNA sequence: TGTGCCAGCAGCGTCCGGGACAGGTGGGCCGGGGAGCTGTTTTTT. Its protein product is CASSVRDRWAGELFF.

The V and J genes are TRBV5-1 and TRBJ2-2, with a weak D call TRBD1 (5 bases). Per the germline V gene, CDR1 is SGHRS and CDR2 is YFSETQ. CDR3 length: 13 amino acids. The V end was cut by 4 bases, the J end by 2 bases, with 6 bases between. The CDR3 DNA follows: TGCGCCAGCAGCCAGGGAAACACCGGGGAGCTGTTTTTT. Its protein product is CASSQGNTGELFF.

The V gene is TRBV6-6, the J gene TRBJ2-7; 9 positions match TRBD1. From germline, CDR1 is MNHNY and CDR2 SVGAGI (reference sequence). Trimming at V came to 6 bases and at J to 4 bases, leaving 7 bases not matched to a gene. CDR3 length equals 14 residues. As DNA, the CDR3 is TGTGCCAGCAGACCGGGACAGGGCCCATACGAGCAGTACTTC. It translates to CASRPGQGPYEQYF.

The gene calls are TRBV19 and TRBJ2-1; no reliable D call. Germline-derived CDR1 and CDR2 are LNHDA and SQIVND (reference sequence). The CDR3 totals 14 residues. V was pared by 4 bases and J by 2 bases, with 9 bases between. The CDR3 here is CASSRGVTYNEQFF. CDR3 nucleotide sequence: TGTGCCAGTAGTAGAGGCGTTACCTACAATGAGCAGTTCTTC. Drawing the rest from reference TRBV19 and TRBJ2-1, the complete variable domain is DGGITQSPKYLFRKEGQNVTLSCEQNLNHDAMYWYRQDPGQGLRLIYYSQIVNDFQKGDIAEGYSVSREKKESFPLTVTSAQKNPTAFYLCASSRGVTYNEQFFGPGTRLTVL.

This chain connects TRBV6-1 to TRBJ2-1, with D perhaps TRBD1 (5 bases). The germline V and J ends were trimmed by 2 bases and 6 bases, with 14 bases remaining between them. The length of the CDR3 is 15 residues. Germline lookup yields CDR1 MNHNS and CDR2 SASEGT. Here the CDR3 reads CASSEFRSQGNEQFF. The DNA for the CDR3 is TGTGCCAGCAGTGAATTTAGGTCCCAGGGCAATGAGCAGTTCTTC.

The rearrangement links TRBV7-9 to TRBJ2-7; D unclear. The CDR3 loop spans 15 amino acids. V gave up 5 bases and J gave up 0 bases, with 14 bases separating them. Per the germline V gene, CDR1 is SEHNR and CDR2 is FQNEAQ (reference sequence). The CDR3: CASSPGGGSSYEQYF. Here the CDR3 DNA reads TGTGCCAGCAGCCCAGGCGGCGGAAGCTCCTACGAGCAGTACTTC.

DNA of the CDR3: TGTGCCAGCAGCGGGGGGGCCACAGATACGCAGTATTTT. This encodes CASSGGATDTQYF. The rearrangement links TRBV6-4 to TRBJ2-3; 8 nucleotides align to TRBD2. Germline CDR1 and CDR2: MRHNA and SNTAGT. J was trimmed by 2 bases and V by 6 bases; bases with no gene match: 1. The CDR3 spans 13 residues.

This clone came up once. This rearrangement joins TRBV11-2 to TRBJ1-1; D is undetermined. V lost 1 base to trimming and J lost 3 bases, with 9 bases between them. Germline CDR1 and CDR2: SGHAT and FQNNGV. The CDR3 runs 14 residues. Here the CDR3 DNA reads TGTGCCAGCAGCTTAGTTCGGGAGGACACTGAAGCTTTCTTT. It specifies CASSLVREDTEAFF.

This rearrangement joins TRBV28 to TRBJ2-7, with 8 bases aligning to TRBD1. V shed 5 bases and J 2 bases; nucleotides not matched to a gene: 26. This CDR3 has 21 amino acids. Germline values: CDR1 MDHEN, CDR2 SYDVKM. For the CDR3, the DNA is TGTGCCAGCAGTCCCTCTCCCCCCCGCCCAGGCGAAGGGACAGGAACCTACGAGCAGTACTTC. Its protein is CASSPSPPRPGEGTGTYEQYF.

This clone was detected a few times. The J gene is TRBJ2-1, the V gene TRBV7-6; D uncertain. The CDR3 extends over 14 amino acids. V was shortened by 1 base and J by 7 bases, with 11 bases between the two germline ends. CDR1 SGHVS and CDR2 FNYEAQ come from the germline V gene. Here the CDR3 reads CASSLGGRMNEQFF. In DNA, the CDR3 is TGTGCCAGCAGCTTAGGAGGTAGAATGAATGAGCAGTTCTTC.

The rearrangement links TRBV7-8 to TRBJ1-2; D remains unclear. Germline CDR1 reads SGHVS; CDR2 reads FQNEAQ. CDR3 size: 13 residues. V lost 5 bases and J lost 1, with 8 bases in between. CDR3 amino acids: CASSVEVNYGYTF. CDR3 bases: TGTGCCAGCAGCGTAGAAGTTAACTATGGCTACACCTTC.